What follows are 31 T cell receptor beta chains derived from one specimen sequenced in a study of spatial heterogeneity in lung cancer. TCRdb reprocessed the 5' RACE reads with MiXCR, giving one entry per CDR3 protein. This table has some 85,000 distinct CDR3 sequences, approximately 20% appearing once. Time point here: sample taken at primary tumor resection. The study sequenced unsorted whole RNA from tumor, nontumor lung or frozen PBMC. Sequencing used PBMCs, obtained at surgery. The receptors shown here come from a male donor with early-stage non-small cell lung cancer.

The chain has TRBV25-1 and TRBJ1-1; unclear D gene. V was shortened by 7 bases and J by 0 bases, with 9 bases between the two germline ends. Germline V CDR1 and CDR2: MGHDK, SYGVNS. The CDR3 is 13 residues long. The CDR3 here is CASISRMNTEAFF. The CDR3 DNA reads TGTGCCAGCATCTCAAGAATGAACACTGAAGCTTTCTTT.

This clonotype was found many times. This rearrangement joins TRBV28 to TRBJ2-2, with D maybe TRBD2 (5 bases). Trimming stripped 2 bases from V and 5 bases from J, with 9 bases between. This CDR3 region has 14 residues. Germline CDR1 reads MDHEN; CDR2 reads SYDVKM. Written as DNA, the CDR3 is TGTGCCAGCAGTTTACACTCGGGGACCGGGGAGCTGTTTTTT. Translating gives CASSLHSGTGELFF.

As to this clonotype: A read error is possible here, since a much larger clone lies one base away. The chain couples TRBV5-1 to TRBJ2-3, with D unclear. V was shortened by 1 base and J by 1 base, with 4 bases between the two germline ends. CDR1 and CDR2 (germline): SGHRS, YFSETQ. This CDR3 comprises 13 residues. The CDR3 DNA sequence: TGCGCCAGCAGCTTGTCTCGCACAGATACGCAGTATTTT. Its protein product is CASSLSRTDTQYF.

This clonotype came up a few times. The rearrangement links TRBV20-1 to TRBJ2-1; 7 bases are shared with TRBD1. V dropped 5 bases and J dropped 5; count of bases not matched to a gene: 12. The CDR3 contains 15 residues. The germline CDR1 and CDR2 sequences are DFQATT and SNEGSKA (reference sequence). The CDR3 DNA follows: TGCAGTGCTGAATCTTTGGGACAGATAGACAATGAGCAGTTCTTC. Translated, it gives CSAESLGQIDNEQFF.

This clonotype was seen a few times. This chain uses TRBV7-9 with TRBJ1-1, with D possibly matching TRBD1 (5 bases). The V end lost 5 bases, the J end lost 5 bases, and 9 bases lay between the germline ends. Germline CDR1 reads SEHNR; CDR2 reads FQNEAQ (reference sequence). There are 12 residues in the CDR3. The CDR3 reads CASSQAGTEAFF. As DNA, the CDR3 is TGTGCCAGCAGCCAGGCAGGGACTGAAGCTTTCTTT.

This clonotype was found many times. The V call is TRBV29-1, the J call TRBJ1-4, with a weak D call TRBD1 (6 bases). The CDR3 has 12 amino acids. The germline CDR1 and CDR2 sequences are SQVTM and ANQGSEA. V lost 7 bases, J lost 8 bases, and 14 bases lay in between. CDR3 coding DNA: TGCAGCGCCGACGGGGGCGGGGAAAAACTGTTTTTT. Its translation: CSADGGGEKLFF.

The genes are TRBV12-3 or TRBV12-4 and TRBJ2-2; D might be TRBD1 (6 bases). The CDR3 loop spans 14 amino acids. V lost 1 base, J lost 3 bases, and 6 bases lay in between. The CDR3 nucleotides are TGTGCCAGCAGTTTAGACAGGGACACCGGGGAGCTGTTTTTT. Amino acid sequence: CASSLDRDTGELFF.

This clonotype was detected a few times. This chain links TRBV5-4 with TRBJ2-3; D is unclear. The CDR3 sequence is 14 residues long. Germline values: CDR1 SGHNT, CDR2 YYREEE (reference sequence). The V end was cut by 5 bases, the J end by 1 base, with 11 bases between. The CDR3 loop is CASSFDVGTDTQYF. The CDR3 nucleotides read TGTGCCAGCAGTTTTGACGTCGGCACAGATACGCAGTATTTT.

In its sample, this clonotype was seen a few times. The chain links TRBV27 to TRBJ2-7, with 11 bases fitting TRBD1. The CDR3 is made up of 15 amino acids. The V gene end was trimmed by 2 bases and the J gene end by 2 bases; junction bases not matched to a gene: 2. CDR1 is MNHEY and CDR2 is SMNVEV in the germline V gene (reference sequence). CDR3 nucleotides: TGTGCCAGCAGTTTAAAGGGACAGGGGGCCTACGAGCAGTACTTC. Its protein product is CASSLKGQGAYEQYF.

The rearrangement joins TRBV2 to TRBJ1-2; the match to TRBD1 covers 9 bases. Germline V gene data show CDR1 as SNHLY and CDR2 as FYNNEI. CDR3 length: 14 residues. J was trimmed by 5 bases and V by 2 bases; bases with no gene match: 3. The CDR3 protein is CASSEQGQGYGYTF. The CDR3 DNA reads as TGTGCCAGCAGTGAACAAGGACAGGGGTATGGCTACACCTTC.

Here the CDR3 reads CAISESSLSETQYF. In DNA form, the CDR3 reads TGTGCCATCAGTGAGTCCTCTTTATCGGAGACCCAGTACTTC. This chain connects TRBV10-3 to TRBJ2-5, with D unresolved. CDR1 is ENHRY and CDR2 is SYGVKD in the germline V gene. This CDR3 contains 14 residues. V was cut by 0 bases and J by 5 bases, with 10 bases left in between.

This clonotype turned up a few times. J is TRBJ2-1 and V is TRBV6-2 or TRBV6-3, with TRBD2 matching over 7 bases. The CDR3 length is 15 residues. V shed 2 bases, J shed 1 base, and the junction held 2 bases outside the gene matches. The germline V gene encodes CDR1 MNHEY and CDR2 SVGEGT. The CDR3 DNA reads TGTGCCAGCAGTTACCTGGGGGGGTCCTACAATGAGCAGTTCTTC. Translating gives CASSYLGGSYNEQFF.

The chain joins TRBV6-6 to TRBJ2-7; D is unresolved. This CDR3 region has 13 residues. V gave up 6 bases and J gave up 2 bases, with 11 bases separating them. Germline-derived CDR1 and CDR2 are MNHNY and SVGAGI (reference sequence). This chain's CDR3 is CASSRSETYEQYF. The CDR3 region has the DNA TGTGCCAGCAGCAGAAGCGAGACCTACGAGCAGTACTTC.

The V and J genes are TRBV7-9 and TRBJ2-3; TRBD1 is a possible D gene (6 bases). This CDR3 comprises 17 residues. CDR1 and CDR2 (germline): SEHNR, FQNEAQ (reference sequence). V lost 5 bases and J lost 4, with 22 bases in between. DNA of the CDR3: TGTGCCAGCAGCCCCCAGGGGTCTCTCAGCGGCGCAGATACGCAGTATTTT. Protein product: CASSPQGSLSGADTQYF.

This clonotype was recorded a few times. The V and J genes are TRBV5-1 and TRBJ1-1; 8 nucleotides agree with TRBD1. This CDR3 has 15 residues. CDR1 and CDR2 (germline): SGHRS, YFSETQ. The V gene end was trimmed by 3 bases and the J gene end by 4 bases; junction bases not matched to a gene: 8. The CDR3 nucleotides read TGCGCCAGCAGCTCCCAGGGGGCCCCCGGCACTGAAGCTTTCTTT. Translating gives CASSSQGAPGTEAFF. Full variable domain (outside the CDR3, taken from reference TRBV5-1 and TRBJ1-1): KAGVTQTPRYLIKTRGQQVTLSCSPISGHRSVSWYQQTPGQGLQFLFEYFSETQRNKGNFPGRFSGRQFSNSRSEMNVSTLELGDSALYLCASSSQGAPGTEAFFGQGTRLTVV.

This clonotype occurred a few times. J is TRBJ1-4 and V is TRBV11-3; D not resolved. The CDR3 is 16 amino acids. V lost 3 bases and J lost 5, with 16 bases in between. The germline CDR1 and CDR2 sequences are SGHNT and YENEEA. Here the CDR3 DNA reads TGTGCCAGCAGCTTTCCACCGCGGTCGGGAAATGAAAAACTGTTTTTT. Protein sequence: CASSFPPRSGNEKLFF.

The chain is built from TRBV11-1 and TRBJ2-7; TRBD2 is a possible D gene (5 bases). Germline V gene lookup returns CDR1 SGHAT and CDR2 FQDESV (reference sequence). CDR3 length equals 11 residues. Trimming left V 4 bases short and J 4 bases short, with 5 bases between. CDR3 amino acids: CASSWEYEQYF. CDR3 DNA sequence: TGTGCCAGCAGCTGGGAGTACGAGCAGTACTTC. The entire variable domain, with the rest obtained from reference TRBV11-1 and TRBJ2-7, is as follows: EAEVAQSPRYKITEKSQAVAFWCDPISGHATLYWYRQILGQGPELLVQFQDESVVDDSQLPKDRFSAERLKGVDSTLKIQPAELGDSAMYLCASSWEYEQYFGPGTRLTVT.

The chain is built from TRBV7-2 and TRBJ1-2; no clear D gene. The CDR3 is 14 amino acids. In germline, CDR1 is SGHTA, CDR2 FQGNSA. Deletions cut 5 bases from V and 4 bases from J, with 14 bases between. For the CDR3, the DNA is TGTGCCAGCAGCACACTGGGGTTGCGCTATGGCTACACCTTC. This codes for CASSTLGLRYGYTF.

The CDR3 loop is CASSQNGYEQYF. CDR3 DNA: TGTGCCAGCAGCCAGAACGGCTACGAGCAGTACTTC. The chain recombines TRBV6-2 or TRBV6-3 with TRBJ2-7; D remains unclear. The CDR3 is made up of 12 amino acids. From germline, CDR1 is MNHEY and CDR2 SVGEGT. Trimming stripped 6 bases from V and 3 bases from J, with 9 bases between.

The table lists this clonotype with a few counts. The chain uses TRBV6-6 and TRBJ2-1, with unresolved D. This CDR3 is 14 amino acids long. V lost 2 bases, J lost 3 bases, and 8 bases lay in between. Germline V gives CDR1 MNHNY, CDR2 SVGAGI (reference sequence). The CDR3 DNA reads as TGTGCCAGCAGTTACCTCGGTCTCTACAATGAGCAGTTCTTC. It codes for CASSYLGLYNEQFF.

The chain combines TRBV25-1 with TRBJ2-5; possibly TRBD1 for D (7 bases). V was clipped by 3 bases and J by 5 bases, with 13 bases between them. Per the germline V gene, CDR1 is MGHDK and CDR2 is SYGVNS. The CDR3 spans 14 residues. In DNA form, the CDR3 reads TGTGCCAGCAGTGAGTCGGCAGGGGGGGAGACCCAGTACTTC. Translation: CASSESAGGETQYF.

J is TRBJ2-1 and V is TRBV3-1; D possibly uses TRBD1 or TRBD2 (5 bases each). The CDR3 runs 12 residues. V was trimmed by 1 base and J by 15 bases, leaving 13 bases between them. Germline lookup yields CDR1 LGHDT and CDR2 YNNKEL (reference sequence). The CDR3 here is CASSQGDALGFF. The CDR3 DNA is TGTGCCAGCAGCCAAGGGGACGCCCTAGGGTTCTTC.

The CDR3 DNA sequence: TGTGCCAGTCATCTAGCGGGAGGGACAGATACGCAGTATTTT. Its protein product is CASHLAGGTDTQYF. The V and J genes are TRBV27 and TRBJ2-3, with 12 bases that match TRBD2. J gave up 3 bases and V 9 bases, and 4 bases lay outside the gene matches. Germline CDR1 is MNHEY and CDR2 is SMNVEV (reference sequence). This CDR3 has 14 amino acids.

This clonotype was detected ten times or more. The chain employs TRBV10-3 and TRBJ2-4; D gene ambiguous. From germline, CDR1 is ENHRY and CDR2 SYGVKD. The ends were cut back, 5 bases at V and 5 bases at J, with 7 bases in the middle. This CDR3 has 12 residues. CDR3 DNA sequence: TGTGCCATCAGTACGGGCCAAAACATTCAGTACTTC. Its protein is CAISTGQNIQYF.

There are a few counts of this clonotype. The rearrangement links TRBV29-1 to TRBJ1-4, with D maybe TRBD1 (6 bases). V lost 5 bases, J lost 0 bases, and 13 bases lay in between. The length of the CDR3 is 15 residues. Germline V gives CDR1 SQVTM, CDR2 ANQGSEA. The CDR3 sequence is CSVLARGATNEKLFF. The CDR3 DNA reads TGCAGCGTTTTGGCCAGGGGTGCAACTAATGAAAAACTGTTTTTT.

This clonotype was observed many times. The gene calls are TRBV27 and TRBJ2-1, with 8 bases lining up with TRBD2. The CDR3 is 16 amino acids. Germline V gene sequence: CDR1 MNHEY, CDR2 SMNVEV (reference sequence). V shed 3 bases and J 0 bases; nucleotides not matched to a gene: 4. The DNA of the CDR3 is TGTGCCAGCAGTTTTACGGGAGGGAGCTCCTACAATGAGCAGTTCTTC. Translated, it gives CASSFTGGSSYNEQFF.

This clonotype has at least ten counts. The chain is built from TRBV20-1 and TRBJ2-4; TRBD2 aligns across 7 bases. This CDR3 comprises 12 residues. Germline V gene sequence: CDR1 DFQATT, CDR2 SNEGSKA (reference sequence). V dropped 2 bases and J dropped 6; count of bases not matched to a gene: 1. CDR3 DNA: TGCAGTGCTAGACCGGGAGGAAACATTCAGTACTTC. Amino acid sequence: CSARPGGNIQYF.

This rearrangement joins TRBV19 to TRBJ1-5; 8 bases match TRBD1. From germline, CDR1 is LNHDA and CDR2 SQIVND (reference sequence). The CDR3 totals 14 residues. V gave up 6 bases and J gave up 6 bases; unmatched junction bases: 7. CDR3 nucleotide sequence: TGTGCCAGTAGCGAGACAGGGGCAAGTCAGCCCCAGCATTTT. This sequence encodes CASSETGASQPQHF.

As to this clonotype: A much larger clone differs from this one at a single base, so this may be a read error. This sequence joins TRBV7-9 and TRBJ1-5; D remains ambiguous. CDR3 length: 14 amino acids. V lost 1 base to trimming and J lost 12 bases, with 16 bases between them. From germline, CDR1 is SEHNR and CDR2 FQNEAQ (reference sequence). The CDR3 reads CASSLGQPGECQHF. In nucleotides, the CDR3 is TGTGCCAGCAGCTTAGGCCAACCAGGTGAGTGCCAGCATTTT.

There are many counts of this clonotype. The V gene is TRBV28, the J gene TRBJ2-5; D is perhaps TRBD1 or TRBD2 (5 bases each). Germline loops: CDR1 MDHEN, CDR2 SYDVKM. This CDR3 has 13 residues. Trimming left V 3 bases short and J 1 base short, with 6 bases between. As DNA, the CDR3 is TGTGCCAGCAGTTTGAGGGGCCAAGAGACCCAGTACTTC. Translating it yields CASSLRGQETQYF.

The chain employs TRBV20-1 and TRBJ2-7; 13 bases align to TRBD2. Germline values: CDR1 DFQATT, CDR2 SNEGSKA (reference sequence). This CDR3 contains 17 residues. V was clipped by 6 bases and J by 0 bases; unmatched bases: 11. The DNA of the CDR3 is TGCAGTGCAGCCTCACTAGCGGGGGGGCTCTTCTCCTACGAGCAGTACTTC. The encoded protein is CSAASLAGGLFSYEQYF.